A single sample is the source of the 9 T cell receptor beta chains below, sequenced in a study of T cells and Merkel cell carcinoma outcomes. Clones were sequenced by immunoSEQ multiplex PCR, and TCRdb holds only the in-frame ones, with some missing. The data show over 15,000 clones, roughly 76% seen once. The sequenced sample consisted of tumor tissue from Merkel cell carcinoma. These receptors were obtained from a human donor with Merkel cell carcinoma.

The rearrangement joins TRBV19 to TRBJ2-6; 8 bases line up with TRBD1. The germline gives CDR1 LNHDA, CDR2 SQIVND (reference sequence). The junction had 7 bases not matched to a gene; V was cut back by 5 bases and J by 4 bases. CDR3 size: 16 residues. CDR3 nucleotides: TGTGCCAGTAGTCTCTGGACAGGGATGGGGGCCAACGTCCTGACTTTC. This sequence encodes CASSLWTGMGANVLTF.

This rearrangement joins TRBV18 to TRBJ2-1; either TRBD1 or TRBD2 may fit D (5 bases each). V shed 4 bases and J shed 7 bases, with 17 bases lying between them. The CDR3 is 15 amino acids. The V gene's germline CDR1 is KGHSH and CDR2 LQKENI. The CDR3 sequence is CASSRRQGEENEQFF. The CDR3 nucleotides are TGTGCCAGCTCACGGCGGCAGGGAGAGGAGAATGAGCAGTTCTTC. Together with reference TRBV18 and TRBJ2-1, the CDR3 gives the full variable domain: NAGVMQNPRHLVRRRGQEARLRCSPMKGHSHVYWYRQLPEEGLKFMVYLQKENIIDESGMPKERFSAEFPKEGPSILRIQQVVRGDSAAYFCASSRRQGEENEQFFGPGTRLTVL.

Only one count was recorded for this clone. V gene TRBV30 combines with J gene TRBJ1-3; weak D call: TRBD1 (5 bases). The germline V and J ends were trimmed by 7 bases and 4 bases, with 11 bases remaining between them. CDR3 size: 12 residues. Germline CDR1 is GTSNPN and CDR2 is SVGIG (reference sequence). CDR3 loop: CASITGGNTIYF. The CDR3 coding sequence is TGTGCCTCAATCACAGGAGGAAACACCATATATTTT. Drawing the rest from reference TRBV30 and TRBJ1-3, the complete variable domain is SQTIHQWPATLVQPVGSPLSLECTVEGTSNPNLYWYRQAAGRGLQLLFYSVGIGQISSEVPQNLSASRPQDRQFILSSKKLLLSDSGFYLCASITGGNTIYFGEGSWLTVV.

The chain combines TRBV30 with TRBJ1-3; 7 bases align to TRBD1. This CDR3 is 15 amino acids long. Germline assignment: CDR1 GTSNPN and CDR2 SVGIG (reference sequence). With V trimmed by 2 bases and J by 4 bases, 8 bases remained unmatched. This CDR3 reads CAWSYFRGSGNTIYF. The CDR3 DNA follows: TGTGCCTGGAGTTACTTCAGGGGGTCGGGAAACACCATATATTTT.

The chain has TRBV30 and TRBJ2-1; the match to TRBD2 covers 13 bases. This CDR3 has 16 residues. Looked up from germline, CDR1 is GTSNPN and CDR2 is SVGIG (reference sequence). Trimming removed 5 bases from V and 5 bases from J; junction bases left unmatched: 9. CDR3 residues: CAWHRKGLAGDNEQFF. The CDR3 DNA follows: TGTGCCTGGCACAGGAAAGGACTAGCGGGAGACAATGAGCAGTTCTTC.

The chain joins TRBV15 to TRBJ2-5, with D possibly being TRBD2 (6 bases). Trimming took off 5 bases at V and 2 bases at J, with 12 bases between the two ends. The CDR3 sequence is 14 residues long. Germline assignment: CDR1 LNHNV and CDR2 YYDKDF (reference sequence). CDR3 coding DNA: TGTGCCACCAGCGCCGGGAGATTTCAAGAGACCCAGTACTTC. Its translation is CATSAGRFQETQYF. The variable domain in full, completed from reference TRBV15 and TRBJ2-5, reads DAMVIQNPRYQVTQFGKPVTLSCSQTLNHNVMYWYQQKSSQAPKLLFHYYDKDFNNEADTPDNFQSRRPNTSFCFLDIRSPGLGDTAMYLCATSAGRFQETQYFGPGTRLLVL.

This clone has just a few counts. This chain uses TRBV27 with TRBJ2-2; 8 nucleotides line up with TRBD1. The CDR3 is 14 residues long. V lost 5 bases and J lost 7; bases outside the gene matches: 6. Per germline, CDR1 MNHEY and CDR2 SMNVEV (reference sequence). The CDR3 region is CASSPDRAIGELFF. The CDR3 DNA follows: TGTGCCAGCAGTCCGGACAGGGCGATCGGGGAGCTGTTTTTT.

The chain recombines TRBV9 with TRBJ2-3, with TRBD2 as a possible D gene (6 bases). The V and J ends lost 6 bases and 3 bases respectively, with 17 bases between them. This CDR3 has 15 residues. CDR1 is SGDLS and CDR2 is YYNGEE in the germline V gene. This CDR3 is CASTSLGSGTDTQYF. CDR3 nucleotides: TGTGCCAGCACCTCCCTCGGGAGCGGTACAGATACGCAGTATTTT.

The chain joins TRBV27 to TRBJ1-2; TRBD1 might be the D (5 bases). The V gene's germline CDR1 is MNHEY and CDR2 SMNVEV (reference sequence). Deletions cut 6 bases from V and 6 bases from J, with 11 bases between. This CDR3 is 12 amino acids long. CDR3 coding DNA: TGTGCCAGCAGGGGACGAGGGGATGGCTACACCTTC. Its translation is CASRGRGDGYTF.